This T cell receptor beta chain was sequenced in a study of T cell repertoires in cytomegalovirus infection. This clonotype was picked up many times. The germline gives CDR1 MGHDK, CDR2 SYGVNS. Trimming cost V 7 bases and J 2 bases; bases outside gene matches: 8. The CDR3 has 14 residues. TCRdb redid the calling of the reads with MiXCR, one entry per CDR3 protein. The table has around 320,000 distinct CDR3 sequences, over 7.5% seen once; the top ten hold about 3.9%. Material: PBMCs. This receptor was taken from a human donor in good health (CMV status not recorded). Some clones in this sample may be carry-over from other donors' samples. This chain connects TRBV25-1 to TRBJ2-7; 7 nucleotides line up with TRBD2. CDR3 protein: CASTPWGGAYEQYF. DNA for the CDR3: TGTGCCAGCACACCCTGGGGGGGGGCCTACGAGCAGTACTTC.